Included here is one TCR beta chain sequence, with context. Antigen unknown. This specimen belongs to a study of cytotoxic CD8 clonotypes in ibrutinib-treated CLL. Findings and limits, study-wide: Clonality went up at the time of ibrutinib response, stayed stable in sustained remission, and later dropped back toward its baseline level at progression.

Sequenced by immunoSEQ multiplex PCR; TCRdb stores in-frame clones only, minus some. In the table there are some 17,000 clones, around 80% of which are singletons. V dropped 1 base and J dropped 3; count of bases not matched to a gene: 4. Germline assignment: CDR1 SGHAT and CDR2 FQNNGV. The CDR3 length is 16 residues. The origin of this receptor is a human donor with chronic lymphocytic leukemia. Specimen: PBMCs, collected before ibrutinib treatment. V gene TRBV11-2 combines with J gene TRBJ2-7; TRBD2 matches 12 bases. CDR3 in amino acids: CASSLGLAGAVYEQYF. CDR3 bases: TGTGCCAGCAGCTTAGGACTAGCGGGAGCCGTCTACGAGCAGTACTTC.